This paragraph reports one TCR beta chain. As yet, its antigen is unknown. This entry comes from a study of shared clonotypes between healthy human individuals. Whole-study results and caveats: Clonotype sharing among donors, it was expected, would be affected by sequencing depth.

V was clipped by 4 bases and J by 4 bases, with 29 bases between them. Germline V gives CDR1 SGHTA, CDR2 FQGTGA. The CDR3 runs 19 residues. Using immunoSEQ multiplex PCR, the repertoire was profiled, and TCRdb retains in-frame clones only, with some absent. Counted here are about 480,000 clones, roughly 85% occurring once; the ten biggest clones make up under 15%. This clonotype was sampled from a woman between 35 and 50 years old in good health. Some clones in this sample may be carry-over from other donors' samples. Sequenced material: PBMCs. The genes are TRBV7-3 and TRBJ2-7; TRBD1 might be the D (6 bases). Here the CDR3 DNA reads TGTGCCAGCAGCTCCCAATCCGTCGGTAGTACAGGGATCCCATACGAGCAGTACTTC. It specifies CASSSQSVGSTGIPYEQYF.